Sequencing of this T cell receptor beta chain was carried out in a study of shared clonotypes between healthy human individuals. The germline CDR1 and CDR2 sequences are MDHEN and SYDVKM. J was trimmed by 3 bases and V by 6 bases; bases with no gene match: 7. The CDR3 totals 15 residues. Overall study results and limits: Generation probability values for non-shared clonotypes were lower than those for clonotypes shared by all four donors.

This clone was observed at least ten times. The antigen is not known. Produced via immunoSEQ multiplex PCR; TCRdb's table is partial and in-frame only. Seen here are about 1 million clones, around 74% observed once, and the top ten hold approximately 1.5%. The sequenced sample consisted of memory CD4+ T cells sorted from blood. Regarding subset: CD45RA-negative fraction. The clonotype originates from a man aged 18 to 30 in good health. The J gene is TRBJ2-5, the V gene TRBV28; 10 nucleotides line up with TRBD1. The CDR3 DNA sequence: TGTGCCAGCAGCCCCGGGACAGGGGCCAAAGAGACCCAGTACTTC. Its protein product is CASSPGTGAKETQYF.